The entry below describes one TCR beta chain. CDR1 and CDR2 from the germline V gene are WSHSY and SAAADI. Trimming took 3 bases from V and 1 from J, leaving 6 bases between them. This CDR3 spans 13 amino acids. Generated by immunoSEQ multiplex PCR, the TCRdb table keeps only in-frame clones and is missing some. The sample has about 360,000 clones; 70% to 90% are singletons. This sample was taken from a study of blood T cell repertoires in COVID-19. Sequencing input: peripheral blood. The chain combines TRBV10-2 with TRBJ1-1; the D is unclear. The receptor comes from a woman aged 55-69 years with COVID-19, enrolled during active disease. This CDR3 reads CASSDQENTEAFF. The CDR3 DNA reads as TGCGCCAGCAGTGACCAGGAGAACACTGAAGCTTTCTTT.